This T cell receptor (beta chain) emerged from a study of Graves' ophthalmopathy and Graves' hyperthyroidism. General study points: Blood also held most thyroid clonotypes expanded above 0.001 frequency. Built on 13 signatures, a model told ophthalmopathy apart from stable hyperthyroidism with 85% to 90% sensitivity and around 80% specificity.

The CDR3 has 13 residues. With 3 bases clipped from V and 3 bases from J, the junction kept 2 bases outside the gene matches. CDR1 and CDR2 (germline): GTSNPN, SVGIG (reference sequence). The sequenced template was RNA, covering the TCR beta CDR3 region. RT-PCR was first run with HTBI primers, then multiplex PCR in a second round. TCRdb called the multiplex PCR reads again in MiXCR, with one record for every CDR3 protein. This sample has some 520,000 distinct CDR3 sequences, with around 15% found just once. Of note for this clonotype: The target antigen is unknown.

The clonotype comes from a young woman with Graves' ophthalmopathy. The sequenced sample consisted of blood. The chain couples TRBV30 to TRBJ2-3; 8 nucleotides agree with TRBD2. The CDR3 sequence: CAWSGLATDTQYF. The CDR3 region has the DNA TGTGCCTGGAGCGGACTAGCAACAGATACGCAGTATTTT.